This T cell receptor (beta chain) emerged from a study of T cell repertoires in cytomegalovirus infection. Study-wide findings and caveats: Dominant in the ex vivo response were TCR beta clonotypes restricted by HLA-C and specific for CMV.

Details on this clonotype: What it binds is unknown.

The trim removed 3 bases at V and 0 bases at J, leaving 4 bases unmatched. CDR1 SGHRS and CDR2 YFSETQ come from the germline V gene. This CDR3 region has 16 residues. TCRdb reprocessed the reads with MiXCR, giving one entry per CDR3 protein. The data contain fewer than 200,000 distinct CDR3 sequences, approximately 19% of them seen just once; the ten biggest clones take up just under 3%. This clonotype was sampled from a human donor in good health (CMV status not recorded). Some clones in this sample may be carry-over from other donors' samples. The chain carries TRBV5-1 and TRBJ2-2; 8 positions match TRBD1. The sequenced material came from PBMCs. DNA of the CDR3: TGCGCCAGCAGCTCTTGGACAGGGACGAACACCGGGGAGCTGTTTTTT. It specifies CASSSWTGTNTGELFF.